Sequencing of this TCR beta chain was carried out in a study of control samples from healthy donors and cancer patients. The CDR3 runs 18 residues. Per germline, CDR1 MDHEN and CDR2 SYDVKM. The ends lost 2 bases at V and 7 bases at J; junction bases unmatched: 14. TCRdb's table, derived via immunoSEQ multiplex PCR, lists solely in-frame clones and lacks some. Of 200,000 to 250,000 clones in the sample, around 94% were seen once. The clonotype originates from a man aged 50 to 59 in good health. The sequenced material came from blood. V gene TRBV28 combines with J gene TRBJ1-4; 9 bases are a match to TRBD1. The CDR3 loop is CASSLGGTGSVMSEKLFF. In DNA form, the CDR3 reads TGTGCCAGCAGTTTAGGAGGGACAGGGAGCGTTATGAGTGAAAAACTGTTTTTT.